A selection of T cell receptor beta chains follows, all from one sample in a study of post-analysis software for immune sequencing data. TCRdb re-analysed the PCR reads in MiXCR, keeping a single row per CDR3 protein. The sample has about 680,000 distinct CDR3 sequences, approximately 60% seen once; the top ten hold over 9%. Sequencing was carried out using blood. These receptors originate from a girl under 10 years old with multiple sclerosis. Each CDR3 is given without its conserved first and last residue.

>TRBJ2-1|TRBV20-1
SARGRLITNNEQF
>TRBJ2-4|TRBV15
ATSRDSGAQGKNIQY
>TRBJ2-5|TRBV7-9
ASSYETGAETQY
>TRBJ1-1|TRBV12-3/TRBV12-4
ASSPLPDTEAF
>TRBJ1-5|TRBV9
ASSVGGSSNQPQH
>TRBJ2-5|TRBV5-5
ASSSAREETQY
>TRBJ2-3|TRBV29-1
SVVLPDITDTQY
>TRBJ1-4|TRBV25-1
ASSSPDRREKLF
>TRBJ2-3|TRBV7-2
ASSPYPTDTQY
>TRBJ1-4|TRBV25-1
ASSELSRGRYRHEKLF
>TRBJ2-5|TRBV5-1
ASSQFEKETQY
>TRBJ2-1|TRBV7-6
ASSETGRSNEQF
>TRBJ1-2|TRBV5-5
ASSPLDRHYGYT
>TRBJ1-2|TRBV7-2
ASSFVDYGYT
>TRBJ1-2|TRBV5-1
ASSLGPTPNYGYT
>TRBJ1-2|TRBV6-5
ASSQLSTGPPNYGYT
>TRBJ2-7|TRBV27
ASHPLGGGSYEQY
>TRBJ2-3|TRBV7-2
ASSWGLAGGHTDTQY
>TRBJ2-7|TRBV6-5
ASSSVTGPGYEQY
>.|TRBV20-1
SALVDDYEQY
>TRBJ1-2|TRBV7-2
ASSITGATSGYGYT
>TRBJ2-1|TRBV20-1
SARVIDNEQF
>.|TRBV6-5
ASSYGQGGETQY
>TRBJ1-2|TRBV5-1
ASRTGTDNSGYT
>TRBJ2-1|TRBV28
ASSLVVRESSF
>TRBJ1-4|TRBV5-1
ASSMGLRTNEKLF
>TRBJ2-4|TRBV6-2/TRBV6-3
ASRTGTSETKNIQY
>.|TRBV3-1
ASSQDRAHEQY
>TRBJ2-5|TRBV29-1
SVEDLGTGLETQY
>TRBJ2-1|TRBV12-3/TRBV12-4
ASSLAGAPYNEQF
>TRBJ2-3|TRBV4-1
ASSPRLAERLTDTQY
>TRBJ1-1|TRBV3-1
ASSQDLANTEAF
>TRBJ1-2|TRBV29-1
SVTTDYYGYT
>TRBJ1-2|TRBV7-2
ASSLPGAGYYGYT
>TRBJ1-6|TRBV10-3
AISGYRTADSPLH
>TRBJ2-1|TRBV14
ASSPSGLPRRGEQF
>TRBJ2-7|TRBV2
ASSGVGTRGPEQY
>TRBJ2-5|TRBV2
ASMVTNQETQY
>TRBJ2-7|TRBV20-1
SAEGLAGRSSYEQY
>TRBJ1-1|TRBV6-2/TRBV6-3
ASSYGRGTEAF
>TRBJ2-7|TRBV25-1
ASSEWGTNAPEQY
>TRBJ2-3|TRBV12-3/TRBV12-4
ASSSPEGLPDTQY
>TRBJ1-2|TRBV4-1
ASSQDVRGFGYT
>TRBJ2-3|TRBV10-3
AISGLSGRRDTQY
>TRBJ2-1|TRBV6-2/TRBV6-3
ASSPHGTSGGNEQF
>TRBJ2-2|TRBV4-3
ASSQTQGRSNTGELF
>TRBJ2-1|TRBV7-9
ASSPWTSGGAEQF
>TRBJ1-1|TRBV7-3
ASSLLRGAEAF
>TRBJ1-6|TRBV5-1
ASSWGGANSPLH
>TRBJ2-2|TRBV5-1
ASSLARAISTGELF
>TRBJ2-5|TRBV10-3
AISEGTERMETQY
>TRBJ2-5|TRBV27
ASSEGVWETQY
>TRBJ1-5|TRBV7-2
ASSLAGDNQPQH